These 32 T cell receptor beta chains were sequenced from one sample in a study of beta chain features in type 1 diabetes. All of the isolated RNA was reverse transcribed, so expressed TCRB transcripts were sequenced. Libraries were prepared by immunoSEQ multiplex PCR; TCRdb keeps only in-frame clonotypes and omits some of them. The data hold hundreds of thousands of clones, with about 15% observed a single time. Sequencing was carried out using naive CD4+ T cells from blood. Receptors were obtained from a man aged 25-45 years in good health.

This sequence joins TRBV27 and TRBJ2-7, with TRBD2 as a possible D gene (6 bases). The germline V gene encodes CDR1 MNHEY and CDR2 SMNVEV (reference sequence). The CDR3 is 16 amino acids. Trimming took off 2 bases at V and 3 bases at J, with 17 bases between the two ends. The CDR3, as DNA: TGTGCCAGCAGTTTACCGACTAGTTTCCCGCTCTACGAGCAGTACGTC. Amino acid sequence: CASSLPTSFPLYEQYV.

The table lists this clone with a few counts. The chain employs TRBV7-2 and TRBJ2-3; TRBD2 might be the D (6 bases). Trimming stripped 0 bases from V and 2 bases from J, with 9 bases between. Germline CDR1 and CDR2: SGHTA and FQGNSA. This CDR3 has 15 amino acids. CDR3 region: CASSLAGGITDTQYF. The CDR3, as DNA: TGTGCCAGCAGCTTAGCCGGCGGGATCACAGATACGCAGTATTTT.

This clone appeared a single time. V gene TRBV9 combines with J gene TRBJ2-7, with 8 bases that match TRBD1. Trimming removed 0 bases from V and 5 bases from J; junction bases left unmatched: 7. In germline, CDR1 is SGDLS, CDR2 YYNGEE. This CDR3 region has 15 residues. CDR3 DNA sequence: TGTGCCAGCAGCGTAGCAGGCAGGGGGCTCAACGAGCAGTACTTC. Translation: CASSVAGRGLNEQYF.

This clone was recorded a few times. The chain links TRBV28 to TRBJ2-7; D possibly corresponds to TRBD1 (5 bases). Per germline, CDR1 MDHEN and CDR2 SYDVKM. The CDR3 consists of 14 residues. The ends were cut back, 1 base at V and 6 bases at J, with 13 bases in the middle. Written as DNA, the CDR3 is TGTGCCAGCAGTTTATTGGGCAGGGTGGGCGAGCAGTACGTC. Protein sequence: CASSLLGRVGEQYV.

This clone has a handful of counts. The J gene is TRBJ1-3, the V gene TRBV29-1, with D maybe TRBD1 (5 bases). The germline CDR1 and CDR2 sequences are SQVTM and ANQGSEA. V lost 1 base and J lost 2, with 12 bases in between. This CDR3 region has 15 residues. CDR3 amino acids: CSVEVRAGTGNTIYF. For the CDR3, the DNA is TGCAGCGTTGAAGTAAGGGCAGGGACTGGAAACACCATATATTTT.

The V call is TRBV25-1, the J call TRBJ2-1, with 11 bases that match TRBD2. V shed 9 bases and J 9 bases; nucleotides not matched to a gene: 16. This CDR3 is built from 16 residues. Germline V CDR1 and CDR2: MGHDK, SYGVNS. The CDR3 coding sequence is TGTGCCAGTTCCTCCAGGGCTAGCGGGAGGCAGGGTGAGCAGTTCTTC. This codes for CASSSRASGRQGEQFF. Supplemented by reference TRBV25-1 and TRBJ2-1, the full variable domain reads EADIYQTPRYLVIGTGKKITLECSQTMGHDKMYWYQQDPGMELHLIHYSYGVNSTEKGDLSSESTVSRIRTEHFPLTLESARPSHTSQYLCASSSRASGRQGEQFFGPGTRLTVL.

This clone was counted only a few times. The chain carries TRBV7-2 and TRBJ2-5; 8 positions agree with TRBD1. The end of the DNA fits TRBJ2-7 better, so the J call may be wrong. Germline V lookup: CDR1 SGHTA, CDR2 FQGNSA. The CDR3 contains 13 residues. The CDR3 bases are TGTGCCAGCAGTTCCCAGGGGGCCGACGAGCAGTACTTC. It yields the protein CASSSQGADEQYF.

The J gene is TRBJ1-1, the V gene TRBV10-3, with TRBD1 identical over 7 bases. Germline CDR1 is ENHRY and CDR2 is SYGVKD. The CDR3 is made up of 13 amino acids. Trimming removed 8 bases from V and 3 bases from J; junction bases left unmatched: 6. The CDR3 here is CAIQKDRDTEAFF. The CDR3 DNA sequence: TGTGCCATCCAGAAAGACAGGGACACTGAAGCTTTCTTT.

CDR3 sequence (DNA): TGTGCCAGCAGCGTAGCCCCGAGTGGCACAGATACGCAGTATTTT. Translation: CASSVAPSGTDTQYF. The chain is built from TRBV9 and TRBJ2-3, with unresolved D. Trimming removed 0 bases from V and 1 base from J, with 9 bases in between. The CDR3 has 15 residues. CDR1 and CDR2 from the germline V gene are SGDLS and YYNGEE.

In its sample, this clone was seen a few times. The V call is TRBV7-2, the J call TRBJ2-5; D perhaps matches TRBD2 (6 bases). Trimming stripped 1 base from V and 4 bases from J, with 16 bases between. This CDR3 comprises 16 residues. Germline V lookup: CDR1 SGHTA, CDR2 FQGNSA. CDR3 sequence (DNA): TGTGCCAGCAGCTTAGTCGGGGGATCGTTTCGAGAGACCCAGTACTTC. Translated, it gives CASSLVGGSFRETQYF.

This chain links TRBV20-1 with TRBJ1-1, with D uncertain. This CDR3 is 11 amino acids long. The germline V gene encodes CDR1 DFQATT and CDR2 SNEGSKA (reference sequence). V lost 4 bases to trimming and J lost 4 bases, with 7 bases between them. CDR3 sequence: CSAKQATEAFF. CDR3 nucleotide sequence: TGCAGTGCTAAGCAGGCCACTGAAGCTTTCTTT.

Only a few counts were recorded for this clone. Here the CDR3 reads CASSRAGGRYEQYV. CDR3 bases: TGTGCCAGCAGCCGGGCTGGGGGCCGCTACGAGCAGTACGTC. The chain links TRBV14 to TRBJ2-7, with D maybe TRBD1 (6 bases). This CDR3 has 14 residues. V was cut by 4 bases and J by 3 bases, with 13 bases left in between. In germline, CDR1 is SGHDN, CDR2 FVKESK.

This clone has a handful of counts. The gene calls are TRBV10-3 and TRBJ2-2, with D possibly being TRBD2 (5 bases). From germline, CDR1 is ENHRY and CDR2 SYGVKD. The CDR3 length is 15 residues. With 3 bases removed from V and 2 bases from J, the gap between germline ends came to 10 bases. The CDR3 DNA reads TGTGCCATCAGTGATCGAGCGGTAAACACCGGGGAGCTGTTTTTT. Its protein product is CAISDRAVNTGELFF.

This clone was counted only a few times. V usage is TRBV5-7 and J usage is TRBJ2-5; D call uncertain. The J call could be wrong; TRBJ2-7 is a better fit for the DNA end. TRBV5-7 is assigned to the ORF class and has an uncertain function. The CDR3 has 12 amino acids. In nucleotides, the CDR3 is TGTGCCAGCAGCTTTTCGGGCCACGAGCAGTACTTC. This codes for CASSFSGHEQYF.

This sequence joins TRBV7-8 and TRBJ2-7, with 11 nucleotides matching TRBD1. Germline CDR1 is SGHVS and CDR2 is FQNEAQ. This CDR3 has 15 residues. V lost 4 bases and J lost 4; bases outside the gene matches: 6. The CDR3: CASSSRDRGRYEQYF. The DNA of the CDR3 is TGTGCCAGCAGCTCCCGGGACAGGGGGAGGTACGAGCAGTACTTC.

This clone was observed a handful of times. CDR3 in amino acids: CASSAGQGHGGELFF. For the CDR3, the DNA is TGTGCCAGCAGCGCCGGACAGGGGCACGGCGGGGAGCTGTTTTTT. The chain carries TRBV9 and TRBJ2-2; 9 bases are shared with TRBD1. Germline V gene lookup returns CDR1 SGDLS and CDR2 YYNGEE. V was clipped by 3 bases and J by 7 bases; unmatched bases: 7. The CDR3 is made up of 15 amino acids.

The sample holds a few counts of this clone. V and J are TRBV11-2 and TRBJ2-1, with 8 positions matching TRBD2. The J segment lost 7 bases and the V segment lost 7 bases, leaving 9 bases of the junction unmatched. The CDR3 covers 14 residues. Per germline, CDR1 SGHAT and CDR2 FQNNGV. The CDR3 coding sequence is TGTGCCAGCATCTTTACGGGGGGGCTAAATGAGCAGTTCTTC. This sequence encodes CASIFTGGLNEQFF.

The chain has TRBV6-6 and TRBJ2-3, with D uncertain. This CDR3 is 13 amino acids long. Germline CDR1 MNHNY, CDR2 SVGAGI (reference sequence). Trimming removed 7 bases at V and 2 bases at J, with 10 bases between. CDR3 sequence reads: CASIAEYTDTQYF. The CDR3 bases are TGTGCCAGCATCGCGGAGTACACAGATACGCAGTATTTT.

About this clone itself: A junction boundary mismatches the germline segment, possibly from a read error. The chain employs TRBV19 and TRBJ2-1, with TRBD2 matching over 8 bases. Germline loops: CDR1 LNHDA, CDR2 SQIVND (reference sequence). The CDR3 totals 16 residues. The chain's CDR3 is CASSIKAGLAYNEQFF. The CDR3 DNA reads TGTGCCAGCAGTATAAAGGCTGGACTAGCTTACAATGAGCAGTTCTTC.

This clone has more than one count but fewer than ten. The V call is TRBV15, the J call TRBJ2-1; 10 bases agree with TRBD2. Germline V gives CDR1 LNHNV, CDR2 YYDKDF (reference sequence). This CDR3 comprises 17 residues. The V gene end was trimmed by 0 bases and the J gene end by 8 bases; junction bases not matched to a gene: 10. Here the CDR3 reads CATSRDRVLAGRDEQFF. The CDR3 DNA follows: TGTGCCACCAGCAGAGATCGAGTACTAGCGGGGCGAGATGAGCAGTTCTTC.

In this sample, this clone turned up a few times. This chain joins TRBV19 and TRBJ1-4, with D unresolved. The CDR3 has 11 amino acids. Germline V gives CDR1 LNHDA, CDR2 SQIVND (reference sequence). V was trimmed by 5 bases and J by 10 bases, leaving 8 bases between them. DNA of the CDR3: TGTGCCAGTAGTCTGGCTGGAAAACTGTTTTTT. Protein product: CASSLAGKLFF.

The gene calls are TRBV7-9 and TRBJ2-7; 8 bases agree with TRBD1. CDR1 and CDR2 from the germline V gene are SEHNR and FQNEAQ (reference sequence). The CDR3 sequence is 13 residues long. The junction had 7 bases not matched to a gene; V was cut back by 5 bases and J by 7 bases. CDR3 DNA sequence: TGTGCCAGCAGCCGTGGACAGGGATGGGAGCAGTACTTC. Translated: CASSRGQGWEQYF.

The table lists this clone with a few counts. The chain's CDR3 is CASSPRRNTEAFF. The CDR3, as DNA: TGTGCCAGCAGCCCCAGACGGAACACTGAAGCTTTCTTT. The rearrangement joins TRBV11-1 to TRBJ1-1; D not certain. Germline-derived CDR1 and CDR2 are SGHAT and FQDESV (reference sequence). V shed 5 bases and J shed 1 base, with 8 bases lying between them. The CDR3 has 13 amino acids.

This chain joins TRBV4-1 and TRBJ2-7; 8 bases are shared with TRBD1. This CDR3 comprises 15 residues. The V gene's germline CDR1 is MGHRA and CDR2 YSYEKL. With V trimmed by 4 bases and J by 3 bases, 8 bases remained unmatched. The DNA for the CDR3 is TGCGCCAGCAGCCGCGAAACAGGGGGAGGCTACGAGCAGTACTTC. Its translation is CASSRETGGGYEQYF.

This chain connects TRBV6-5 to TRBJ2-1, with 9 bases aligning to TRBD2. V was clipped by 2 bases and J by 8 bases; unmatched bases: 10. Germline V gives CDR1 MNHEY, CDR2 SVGAGI. The CDR3 loop spans 16 amino acids. The CDR3, as DNA: TGTGCCAGCAGTTACCTCACGCGGGGGGGTAACGATGAGCAGTTCTTC. This translates into CASSYLTRGGNDEQFF.

As DNA, the CDR3 is TGTGCCAGCAGAGGACTAGCGGGACTGGGCAATGAGCAGTTCTTC. This sequence encodes CASRGLAGLGNEQFF. The chain is built from TRBV2 and TRBJ2-1; 12 nucleotides align to TRBD2. Germline V gene sequence: CDR1 SNHLY, CDR2 FYNNEI. The CDR3 covers 15 residues. The V segment lost 6 bases and the J segment 6 bases; nucleotides outside the gene matches: 6.

The CDR3 DNA follows: TGCAGCGTCGCTCGGGGAGGGGACACTGAAGCTTTCTTT. Encoded protein: CSVARGGDTEAFF. This chain joins TRBV29-1 and TRBJ1-1, with D possibly TRBD1 on 5 matching bases. Germline assignment: CDR1 SQVTM and CDR2 ANQGSEA. V shed 6 bases and J shed 3 bases, with 14 bases lying between them. The CDR3 is made up of 13 amino acids.

The sample holds a few counts of this clone. This chain uses TRBV15 with TRBJ1-1; 7 nucleotides align to TRBD1. V gave up 5 bases and J gave up 1 base; unmatched junction bases: 10. Germline V gives CDR1 LNHNV, CDR2 YYDKDF (reference sequence). The CDR3 spans 16 residues. CDR3 nucleotides: TGTGCCACCAGCCTCAGGGGGGGAGAAGGGAACACTGAAGCTTTCTTT. Translation: CATSLRGGEGNTEAFF.

This clone appeared a few times. The chain employs TRBV27 and TRBJ2-7; the D is unclear. The germline V and J ends were trimmed by 10 bases and 2 bases, with 21 bases remaining between them. CDR1 and CDR2 (germline): MNHEY, SMNVEV (reference sequence). There are 15 residues in the CDR3. The CDR3 coding sequence is TGTGCCACCAGAAGCTGGGTGCTTGGACCCTACGAGCAGTACGTC. It encodes CATRSWVLGPYEQYV.

The CDR3 here is CASSHPAGGGQETQYF. As DNA, the CDR3 is TGTGCCAGCAGCCATCCCGCAGGGGGTGGCCAAGAGACCCAGTACTTC. The chain joins TRBV5-6 to TRBJ2-5; 7 bases are a match to TRBD1. The CDR3 length is 16 residues. From germline, CDR1 is SGHDT and CDR2 YYEEEE. V gave up 4 bases and J gave up 1 base; unmatched junction bases: 10.

The CDR3 region is CASRKTGGEHYEQYF. The CDR3 coding sequence is TGTGCCAGTAGGAAGACAGGGGGCGAGCACTACGAGCAGTACTTC. V is TRBV19 and J is TRBJ2-7, with 10 bases aligning to TRBD1. The CDR3 runs to 15 residues. Germline V CDR1 and CDR2: LNHDA, SQIVND (reference sequence). Germline trimming cut 6 bases from V and 3 bases from J; bases unmatched to any gene: 8.

The rearrangement links TRBV10-3 to TRBJ2-5; TRBD2 matches at 9 bases. Trimming at V came to 5 bases and at J to 5 bases, leaving 6 bases not matched to a gene. Germline assignment: CDR1 ENHRY and CDR2 SYGVKD. This CDR3 spans 14 amino acids. The CDR3 DNA sequence: TGTGCCATCAGTATAGCGGGAGCTGAGGAGACCCAGTACTTC. This translates into CAISIAGAEETQYF.